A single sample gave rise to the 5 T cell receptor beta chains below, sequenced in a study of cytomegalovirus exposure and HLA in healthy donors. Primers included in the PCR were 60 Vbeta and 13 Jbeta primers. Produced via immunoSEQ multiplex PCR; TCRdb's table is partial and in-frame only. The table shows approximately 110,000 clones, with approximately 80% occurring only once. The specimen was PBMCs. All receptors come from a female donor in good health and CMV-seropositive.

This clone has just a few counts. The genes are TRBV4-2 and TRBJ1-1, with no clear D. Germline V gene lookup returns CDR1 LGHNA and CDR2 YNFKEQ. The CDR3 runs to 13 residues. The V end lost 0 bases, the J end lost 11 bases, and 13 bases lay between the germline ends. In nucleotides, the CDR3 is TGTGCCAGCAGCCAAGATAAGTCGGGTTATGCTTTCTTT. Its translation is CASSQDKSGYAFF.

Here the CDR3 reads CASSLPLSAEGQFF. The CDR3 nucleotides are TGTGCCAGCAGTTTACCCTTGAGCGCTGAGGGGCAGTTCTTC. This chain connects TRBV6-1 to TRBJ2-1; D might be TRBD2 (5 bases). There are 14 residues in the CDR3. V was clipped by 5 bases and J by 12 bases, with 20 bases between them. Germline CDR1 is MNHNS and CDR2 is SASEGT.

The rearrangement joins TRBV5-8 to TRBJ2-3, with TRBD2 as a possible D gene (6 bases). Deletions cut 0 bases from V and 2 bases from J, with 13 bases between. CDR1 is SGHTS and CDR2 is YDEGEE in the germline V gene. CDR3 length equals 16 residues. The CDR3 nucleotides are TGTGCCAGCAGCTTGGTTGCGGGGTCCCTCACAGATACGCAGTATTTT. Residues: CASSLVAGSLTDTQYF.

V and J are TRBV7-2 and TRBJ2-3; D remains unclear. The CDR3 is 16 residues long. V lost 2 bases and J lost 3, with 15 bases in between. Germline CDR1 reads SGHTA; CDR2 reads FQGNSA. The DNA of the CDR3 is TGTGCCAGCAGCTTAACGGTAAGCGAAAGGACAGATACGCAGTATTTT. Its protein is CASSLTVSERTDTQYF.

The DNA of the CDR3 is TGTGCCAGCTCAAACGGACTAGCGGAAGGAGAGACCCAGTACTTC. Translated: CASSNGLAEGETQYF. This rearrangement joins TRBV18 to TRBJ2-5, with TRBD2 matching over 10 bases. Germline lookup yields CDR1 KGHSH and CDR2 LQKENI. The CDR3 spans 15 residues. The V gene end was trimmed by 5 bases and the J gene end by 4 bases; junction bases not matched to a gene: 7.